This T cell receptor beta chain was recorded in a study of T-cell memory formation after mild COVID-19. TCRdb reprocessed the 5' RACE reads via MiXCR and lists one record per CDR3 protein. Of roughly 150,000 distinct CDR3 sequences listed, about 15% are singletons. Trimming removed 4 bases from V and 5 bases from J, with 15 bases in between. The CDR3 runs to 14 residues. Looked up from germline, CDR1 is GTSNPN and CDR2 is SVGIG (reference sequence). The chain has TRBV30 and TRBJ2-1, with D possibly being TRBD2 (5 bases). The sample was PBMCs or a T cell subset sorted from them (not recorded which). The TCR was taken from an adult woman who had mild COVID-19 (a few samples of this study predate the infection). Cell type and time point are not known. CDR3 loop: CAWTPWTGHNEQFF. CDR3 DNA: TGTGCCTGGACCCCTTGGACTGGTCACAATGAGCAGTTCTTC. The whole variable domain, filled in from reference TRBV30 and TRBJ2-1, reads SQTIHQWPATLVQPVGSPLSLECTVEGTSNPNLYWYRQAAGRGLQLLFYSVGIGQISSEVPQNLSASRPQDRQFILSSKKLLLSDSGFYLCAWTPWTGHNEQFFGPGTRLTVL.